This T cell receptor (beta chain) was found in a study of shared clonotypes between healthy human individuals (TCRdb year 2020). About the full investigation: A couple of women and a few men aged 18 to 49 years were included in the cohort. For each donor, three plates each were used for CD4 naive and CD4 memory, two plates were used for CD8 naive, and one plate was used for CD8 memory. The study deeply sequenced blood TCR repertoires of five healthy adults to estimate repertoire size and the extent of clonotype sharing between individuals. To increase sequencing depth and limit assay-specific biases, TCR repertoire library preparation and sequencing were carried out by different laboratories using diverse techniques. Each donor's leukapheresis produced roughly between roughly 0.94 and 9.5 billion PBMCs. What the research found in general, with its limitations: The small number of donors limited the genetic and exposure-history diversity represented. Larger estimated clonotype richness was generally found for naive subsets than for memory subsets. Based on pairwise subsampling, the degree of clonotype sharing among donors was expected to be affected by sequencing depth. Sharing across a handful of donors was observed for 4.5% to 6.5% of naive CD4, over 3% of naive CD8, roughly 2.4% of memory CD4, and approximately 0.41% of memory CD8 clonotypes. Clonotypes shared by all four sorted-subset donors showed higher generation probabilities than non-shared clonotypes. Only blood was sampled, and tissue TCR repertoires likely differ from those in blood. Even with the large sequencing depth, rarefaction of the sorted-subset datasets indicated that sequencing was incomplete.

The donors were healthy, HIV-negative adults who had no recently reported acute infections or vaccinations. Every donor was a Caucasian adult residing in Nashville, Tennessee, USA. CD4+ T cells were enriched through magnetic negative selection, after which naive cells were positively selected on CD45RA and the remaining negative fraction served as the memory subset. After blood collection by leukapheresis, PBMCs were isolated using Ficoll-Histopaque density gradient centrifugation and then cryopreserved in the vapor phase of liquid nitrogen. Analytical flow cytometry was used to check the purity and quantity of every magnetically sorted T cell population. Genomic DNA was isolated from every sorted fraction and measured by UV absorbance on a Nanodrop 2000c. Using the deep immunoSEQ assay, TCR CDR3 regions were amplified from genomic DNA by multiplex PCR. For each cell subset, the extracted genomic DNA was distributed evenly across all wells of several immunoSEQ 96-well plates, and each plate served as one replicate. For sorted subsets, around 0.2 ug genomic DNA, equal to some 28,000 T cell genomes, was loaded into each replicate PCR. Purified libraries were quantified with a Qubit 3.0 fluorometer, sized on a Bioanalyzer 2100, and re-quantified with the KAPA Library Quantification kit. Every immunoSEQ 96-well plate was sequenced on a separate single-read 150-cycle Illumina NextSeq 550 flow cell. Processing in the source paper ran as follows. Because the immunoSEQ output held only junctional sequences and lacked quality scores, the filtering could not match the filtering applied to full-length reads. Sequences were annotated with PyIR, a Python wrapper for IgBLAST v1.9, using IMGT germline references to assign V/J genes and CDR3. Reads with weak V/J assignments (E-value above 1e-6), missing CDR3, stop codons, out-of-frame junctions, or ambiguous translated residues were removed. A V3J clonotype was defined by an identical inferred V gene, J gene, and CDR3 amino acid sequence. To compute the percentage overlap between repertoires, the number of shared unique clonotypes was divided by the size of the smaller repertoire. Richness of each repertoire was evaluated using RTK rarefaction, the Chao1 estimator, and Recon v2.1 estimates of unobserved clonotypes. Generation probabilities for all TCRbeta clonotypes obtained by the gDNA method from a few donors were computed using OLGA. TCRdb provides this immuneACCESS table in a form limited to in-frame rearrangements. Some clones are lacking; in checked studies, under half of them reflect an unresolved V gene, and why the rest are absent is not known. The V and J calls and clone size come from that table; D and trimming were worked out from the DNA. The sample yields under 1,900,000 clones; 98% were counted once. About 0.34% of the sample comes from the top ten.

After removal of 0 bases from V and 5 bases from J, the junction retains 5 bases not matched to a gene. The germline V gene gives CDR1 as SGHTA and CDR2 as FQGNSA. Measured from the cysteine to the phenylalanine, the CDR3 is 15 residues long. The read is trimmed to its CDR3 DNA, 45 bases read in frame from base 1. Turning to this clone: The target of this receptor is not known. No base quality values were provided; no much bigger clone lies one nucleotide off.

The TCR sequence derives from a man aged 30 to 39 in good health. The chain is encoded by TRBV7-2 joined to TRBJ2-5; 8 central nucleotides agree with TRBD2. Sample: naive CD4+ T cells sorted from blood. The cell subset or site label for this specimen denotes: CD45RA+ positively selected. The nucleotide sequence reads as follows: TGTGCCAGCAGCTTAGCCGCGCGGGAGGAGGAGACCCAGTACTTC. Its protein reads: CASSLAAREEETQYF.